The clone carrying this T cell receptor beta chain was seen only a few times. The antigen is unknown. J lost 13 bases, V lost 5 bases, and 4 bases had no gene match. There are 11 residues in the CDR3. This record belongs to a study of T-cell memory formation after mild COVID-19. On the study more broadly: TCR clusters were largely donor specific. Whole-study findings and limits: From day 15 to 85, contracting clones were balanced between CD4 and CD8, whereas later expanders leaned toward CD4+. Prior to infection, memory already included some responding clones, suggesting cross-reactive memory joined.

TCRdb reprocessed the 5' RACE reads with MiXCR, giving one entry per CDR3 protein. The profile shows some 210,000 distinct CDR3 sequences, approximately 30% of them singletons. The chain couples TRBV12-3 or TRBV12-4 to TRBJ2-1; 8 bases are a match to TRBD1. The TCR originated in an adult woman who had mild COVID-19 (a few samples of this study predate the infection). Cell type and time point are not known. The sample taken for sequencing was PBMCs or a T cell subset sorted from them (not recorded which). The CDR3 loop is CASSAGQGQFF. The CDR3 nucleotides read TGTGCCAGCAGTGCCGGACAGGGACAGTTCTTC.